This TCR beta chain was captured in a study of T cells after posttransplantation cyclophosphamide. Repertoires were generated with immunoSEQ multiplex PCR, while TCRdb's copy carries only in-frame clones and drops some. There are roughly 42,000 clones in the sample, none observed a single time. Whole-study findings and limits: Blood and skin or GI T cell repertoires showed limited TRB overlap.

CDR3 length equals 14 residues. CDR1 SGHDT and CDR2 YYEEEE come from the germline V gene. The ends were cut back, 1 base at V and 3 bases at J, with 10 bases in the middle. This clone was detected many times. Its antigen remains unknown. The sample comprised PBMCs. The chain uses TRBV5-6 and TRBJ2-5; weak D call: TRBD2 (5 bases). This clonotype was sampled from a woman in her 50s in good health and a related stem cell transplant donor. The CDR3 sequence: CASSLYSGKETQYF. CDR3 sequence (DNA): TGTGCCAGCAGCTTGTACAGCGGTAAAGAGACCCAGTACTTC.